The T cell receptor (beta chain) under discussion was sequenced for a study of blood T cell repertoires in COVID-19. In the study overall: PBMCs, B-cell-depleted T cells, or T cells were the source of the cDNA or gDNA that made up the material.

V gave up 5 bases and J gave up 2 bases, with 11 bases separating them. The CDR3 loop spans 14 amino acids. Germline assignment: CDR1 MNHEY and CDR2 SMNVEV (reference sequence). The data were produced by immunoSEQ multiplex PCR, yet TCRdb's version contains in-frame clones alone and is incomplete. This sample carries over 300,000 clones, about 89% of them seen once, and the ten largest clones take about 6%. Material for sequencing was peripheral blood. This clonotype was obtained from a young man who had recovered from COVID-19. The chain recombines TRBV27 with TRBJ2-3, with D hard to call. The DNA of the CDR3 is TGTGCCAGCAGTCCCGGGTTGCACACAGATACGCAGTATTTT. This translates into CASSPGLHTDTQYF.